This entry lists 10 T cell receptor beta chains sequenced from one sample in a study of naive and memory T cell subsets. The beta constant-region primer was an equimolar mix of two oligonucleotides covering TRBC1 and TRBC2. Each CDR3 protein is one row after TCRdb ran MiXCR on the UMI-ligation and nested PCR reads. This sample has approximately 140,000 distinct CDR3 sequences, with over 15% found just once. Sequences were obtained from naive CD4+ T cells from blood. All receptors come from a human donor in good health.

This chain connects TRBV27 to TRBJ2-2; unclear D gene. V gave up 3 bases and J gave up 6 bases, with 17 bases separating them. CDR3 length equals 16 residues. Germline CDR1 is MNHEY and CDR2 is SMNVEV (reference sequence). The CDR3 loop reads CASSLRSSVGSGELFF. As DNA, the CDR3 is TGTGCCAGCAGTTTGCGGTCCTCTGTTGGATCCGGGGAGCTGTTTTTT.

The chain couples TRBV27 to TRBJ2-7, with D perhaps given as TRBD1 or TRBD2 (5 bases each). The length of the CDR3 is 14 residues. The germline V and J ends were trimmed by 2 bases and 4 bases, with 12 bases remaining between them. Germline V gene data show CDR1 as MNHEY and CDR2 as SMNVEV (reference sequence). This chain's CDR3 is CASSLRGALYEQYF. The CDR3 DNA reads TGTGCCAGCAGTTTAAGGGGAGCCTTGTACGAGCAGTACTTC.

The chain combines TRBV4-1 with TRBJ1-1; D not certain. The CDR3 runs to 15 residues. V dropped 0 bases and J dropped 0 bases, with 8 bases sitting between them. Germline V gene sequence: CDR1 MGHRA, CDR2 YSYEKL. CDR3 DNA sequence: TGCGCCAGCAGCCAAGAAACCAGATTGAACACTGAAGCTTTCTTT. This codes for CASSQETRLNTEAFF.

This clonotype was recorded at least ten times. The chain joins TRBV14 to TRBJ2-1; no reliable D call. V lost 0 bases, J lost 12 bases, and 15 bases lay in between. This CDR3 is 14 amino acids long. Germline V gene lookup returns CDR1 SGHDN and CDR2 FVKESK. The CDR3: CASSQDWSLGLQFF. DNA for the CDR3: TGTGCCAGCAGCCAAGATTGGAGCCTCGGATTGCAGTTCTTC.

The CDR3: CASSRAMGVGEQYF. The CDR3 coding sequence is TGTGCCAGCAGTCGCGCTATGGGAGTCGGCGAGCAGTACTTC. This chain joins TRBV6-5 and TRBJ2-7; a weak D match, TRBD2 (5 bases). There are 14 residues in the CDR3. CDR1 MNHEY and CDR2 SVGAGI come from the germline V gene. V gave up 5 bases and J gave up 6 bases, with 17 bases separating them.

This sequence joins TRBV11-2 and TRBJ1-3; the D gene is possibly TRBD1 (5 bases). The CDR3 extends over 14 amino acids. Germline V gene data show CDR1 as SGHAT and CDR2 as FQNNGV. V was pared by 4 bases and J by 10 bases, with 17 bases between. CDR3 residues: CASSSYGFAGTIYF. In DNA form, the CDR3 reads TGTGCCAGCAGCTCCTACGGGTTCGCAGGGACCATATATTTT.

The chain employs TRBV4-2 and TRBJ2-7; the match to TRBD2 covers 8 bases. Germline CDR1 and CDR2: LGHNA and YNFKEQ. Trimming took 0 bases from V and 6 from J; bases not matched to a gene: 10. The CDR3 loop spans 16 amino acids. The CDR3 coding sequence is TGTGCCAGCAGCCAAGATATGTCGGGGGGGAGACTCGAGCAGTACTTC. Protein product: CASSQDMSGGRLEQYF.

The V gene is TRBV5-1, the J gene TRBJ1-6; tentative D call: TRBD1 (5 bases). This CDR3 is 16 amino acids long. Trimming left V 4 bases short and J 6 bases short, with 17 bases between. Per the germline V gene, CDR1 is SGHRS and CDR2 is YFSETQ. The CDR3 DNA reads TGCGCCAGCAGCCGGAAAAGTGGACAAGTTAATTCACCCCTCCACTTT. Protein: CASSRKSGQVNSPLHF.

V and J are TRBV28 and TRBJ2-7; 9 nucleotides match TRBD1. Germline CDR1 MDHEN, CDR2 SYDVKM. With V trimmed by 6 bases and J by 12 bases, 18 bases remained unmatched. CDR3 length: 15 residues. CDR3: CASSPRTGAPTSLYF. DNA for the CDR3: TGTGCCAGCAGCCCAAGGACAGGGGCCCCTACGAGCTTGTACTTC.

The sample holds a few counts of this clonotype. This rearrangement joins TRBV7-2 to TRBJ2-2, with TRBD2 matching over 9 bases. V gave up 2 bases and J gave up 6 bases; unmatched junction bases: 4. The CDR3 extends over 15 amino acids. Germline V gene data show CDR1 as SGHTA and CDR2 as FQGNSA. The CDR3 here is CASSLQAGGAGELFF. The CDR3 nucleotides read TGTGCCAGCAGCTTACAAGCGGGAGGCGCCGGGGAGCTGTTTTTT.